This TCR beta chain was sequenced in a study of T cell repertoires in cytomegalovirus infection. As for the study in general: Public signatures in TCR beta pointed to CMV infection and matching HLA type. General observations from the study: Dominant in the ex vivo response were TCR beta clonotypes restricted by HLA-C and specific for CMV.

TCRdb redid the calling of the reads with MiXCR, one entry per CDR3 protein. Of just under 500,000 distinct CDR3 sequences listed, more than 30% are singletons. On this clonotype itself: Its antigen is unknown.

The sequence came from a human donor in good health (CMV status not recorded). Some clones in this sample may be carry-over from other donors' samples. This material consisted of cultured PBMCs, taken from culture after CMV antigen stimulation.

For the CDR3, the DNA is TGTGCCAGCAGCTTACTACCGCCGCAGTTCCACGGCTCTGGGGCCAACGTCCTGACTTTC. Encoded protein: CASSLLPPQFHGSGANVLTF. J is TRBJ2-6 and V is TRBV14, with unresolved D. This CDR3 spans 20 amino acids. CDR1 is SGHDN and CDR2 is FVKESK in the germline V gene. V gave up 5 bases and J gave up 0 bases, with 23 bases separating them.